A selection of T cell receptor beta chains follows, all from one sample in a study of blood T cell repertoires in COVID-19. Clones were sequenced by immunoSEQ multiplex PCR, and TCRdb holds only the in-frame ones, with some missing. Here the sample spans fewer than 200,000 clones, 88% being singletons. The specimen sequenced was peripheral blood. These receptors came from a middle-aged man who had recovered from COVID-19. CDR3s include the opening cysteine and the closing phenylalanine or tryptophan. Fields, in order: D gene, V gene, J gene, clone size, CDR3 protein, CDR3 DNA. A D gene is named only where the DNA matches it firmly. Expanded clones are given a class, and other clones once, few, many or no size at all.

D gene: TRBD1; V gene: TRBV23-1; J gene: TRBJ1-2; clone size: .; CDR3 protein: CASSQDRGYGYTF; CDR3 DNA: TGCGCCAGCAGTCAAGACAGGGGGTATGGCTACACCTTC
D gene: .; V gene: TRBV2; J gene: TRBJ1-5; clone size: .; CDR3 protein: CASKGDSPYNQPQHF; CDR3 DNA: TGTGCCAGCAAAGGAGACAGTCCGTACAATCAGCCCCAGCATTTT
D gene: .; V gene: TRBV6-1; J gene: TRBJ2-7; clone size: .; CDR3 protein: CASSESSDEQYF; CDR3 DNA: TGTGCCAGCAGTGAATCATCGGACGAGCAGTACTTC
D gene: TRBD1; V gene: TRBV11-2; J gene: TRBJ1-4; clone size: .; CDR3 protein: CASSPSLGTGVEEKLFF; CDR3 DNA: TGTGCCAGCAGCCCGTCGCTGGGGACAGGGGTGGAAGAAAAACTGTTTTTT
D gene: .; V gene: TRBV6-1; J gene: TRBJ1-5; clone size: .; CDR3 protein: CASSVVPGQLNQPQHF; CDR3 DNA: TGTGCCAGCAGTGTAGTTCCGGGACAACTCAATCAGCCCCAGCATTTT
D gene: TRBD1; V gene: TRBV27; J gene: TRBJ2-1; clone size: .; CDR3 protein: CASSFRTGRNNEQFF; CDR3 DNA: TGTGCCAGCAGTTTTCGGACAGGGCGGAACAATGAGCAGTTCTTC
D gene: TRBD1; V gene: TRBV19; J gene: TRBJ1-5; clone size: .; CDR3 protein: CASSSSTFGTVTQPQHF; CDR3 DNA: TGTGCCAGTAGTTCTTCTACATTTGGGACAGTGACTCAGCCCCAGCATTTT
D gene: TRBD2; V gene: TRBV6-1; J gene: TRBJ2-7; clone size: .; CDR3 protein: CASTSGGAAEQYF; CDR3 DNA: TGTGCCAGCACTTCCGGGGGGGCCGCCGAGCAGTACTTC
D gene: .; V gene: TRBV7-9; J gene: TRBJ2-4; clone size: .; CDR3 protein: CASSTSDNPLQYF; CDR3 DNA: TGTGCCAGCAGCACCTCGGACAATCCACTTCAGTACTTC
D gene: .; V gene: TRBV7-9; J gene: TRBJ1-3; clone size: .; CDR3 protein: CASSHPTTGISGNTIYF; CDR3 DNA: TGTGCCAGCAGCCATCCAACGACGGGGATCTCTGGAAACACCATATATTTT
D gene: TRBD2; V gene: TRBV27; J gene: TRBJ2-7; clone size: .; CDR3 protein: CASSSSGGPYEQYF; CDR3 DNA: TGTGCCAGCAGTTCTAGCGGGGGACCCTACGAGCAGTACTTC
D gene: TRBD2; V gene: TRBV7-2; J gene: TRBJ2-3; clone size: .; CDR3 protein: CASSLELATDTQYF; CDR3 DNA: TGTGCCAGCAGCTTAGAACTAGCGACAGATACGCAGTATTTT
D gene: TRBD1; V gene: TRBV5-1; J gene: TRBJ1-1; clone size: .; CDR3 protein: CASSPGQGDTEAFF; CDR3 DNA: TGCGCCAGCAGTCCCGGACAGGGGGACACTGAAGCTTTCTTT
D gene: TRBD2; V gene: TRBV6-2/TRBV6-3; J gene: TRBJ2-7; clone size: .; CDR3 protein: CASSYGTSGRTEQYF; CDR3 DNA: TGTGCCAGCAGTTACGGAACTAGCGGGAGAACCGAGCAGTACTTC
D gene: TRBD2; V gene: TRBV2; J gene: TRBJ2-5; clone size: .; CDR3 protein: CASSRAGRETQYF; CDR3 DNA: TGTGCCAGCAGTCGGGCCGGGAGGGAGACCCAGTACTTC
D gene: TRBD1; V gene: TRBV6-2/TRBV6-3; J gene: TRBJ2-2; clone size: .; CDR3 protein: CASSLPGQGVLSGELFF; CDR3 DNA: TGTGCCAGCAGTCTACCGGGACAGGGGGTTTTGTCCGGGGAGCTGTTTTTT
D gene: TRBD2; V gene: TRBV5-4; J gene: TRBJ2-5; clone size: .; CDR3 protein: CASSSSGGEETQYF; CDR3 DNA: TGTGCCAGCAGCTCCTCCGGGGGGGAGGAGACCCAGTACTTC
D gene: TRBD1; V gene: TRBV5-1; J gene: TRBJ1-2; clone size: .; CDR3 protein: CASSLDRDYGYTF; CDR3 DNA: TGCGCCAGCAGCCTGGACAGGGATTATGGCTACACCTTC
D gene: TRBD1; V gene: TRBV19; J gene: TRBJ1-6; clone size: few; CDR3 protein: CASSEAGTGGASPLHF; CDR3 DNA: TGTGCCAGTTCCGAAGCCGGGACAGGGGGCGCCTCACCCCTCCACTTT
D gene: TRBD1; V gene: TRBV7-8; J gene: TRBJ1-1; clone size: .; CDR3 protein: CASSTLQGAVNTEAFF; CDR3 DNA: TGTGCCAGCAGCACGCTACAGGGGGCAGTGAACACTGAAGCTTTCTTT
D gene: .; V gene: TRBV2; J gene: TRBJ1-5; clone size: .; CDR3 protein: CASAGGNQPQHF; CDR3 DNA: TGTGCCAGCGCGGGGGGGAACCAGCCCCAGCATTTT
D gene: TRBD2; V gene: TRBV23-1; J gene: TRBJ2-7; clone size: .; CDR3 protein: CASSQAGLAGSSYEQYF; CDR3 DNA: TGCGCCAGCAGTCAAGCCGGACTAGCGGGATCGTCCTACGAGCAGTACTTC
D gene: .; V gene: TRBV7-9; J gene: TRBJ2-7; clone size: many; CDR3 protein: CASSLTGDEQYF; CDR3 DNA: TGTGCCAGCAGCTTAACGGGTGACGAGCAGTACTTC
D gene: .; V gene: TRBV11-2; J gene: TRBJ1-2; clone size: .; CDR3 protein: CASSLDNLSPNYGYTF; CDR3 DNA: TGTGCCAGCAGCTTAGATAATCTCTCTCCTAACTATGGCTACACCTTC